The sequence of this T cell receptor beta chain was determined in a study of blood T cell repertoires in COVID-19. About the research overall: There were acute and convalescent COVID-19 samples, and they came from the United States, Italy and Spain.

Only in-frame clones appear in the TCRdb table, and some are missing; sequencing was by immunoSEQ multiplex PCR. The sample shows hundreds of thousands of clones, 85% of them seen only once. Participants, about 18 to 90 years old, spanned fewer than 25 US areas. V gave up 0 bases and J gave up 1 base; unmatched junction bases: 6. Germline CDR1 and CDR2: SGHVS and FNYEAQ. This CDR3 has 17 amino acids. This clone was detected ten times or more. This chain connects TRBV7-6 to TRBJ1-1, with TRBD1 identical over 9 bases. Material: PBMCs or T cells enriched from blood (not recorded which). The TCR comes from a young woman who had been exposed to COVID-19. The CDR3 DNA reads TGTGCCAGCAGCTTAGCACTGGGACAGGGCCCGAACACTGAAGCTTTCTTT. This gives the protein CASSLALGQGPNTEAFF. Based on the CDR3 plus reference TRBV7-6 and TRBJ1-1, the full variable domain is GAGVSQSPRYKVTKRGQDVALRCDPISGHVSLYWYRQALGQGPEFLTYFNYEAQQDKSGLPNDRFSAERPEGSISTLTIQRTEQRDSAMYRCASSLALGQGPNTEAFFGQGTRLTVV.